A selection of T cell receptor beta chains follows, all from one sample in a study of regulatory T cells. Generated by immunoSEQ multiplex PCR, the TCRdb table keeps only in-frame clones and is missing some. The sample carries about 17,000 clones, approximately 92% recorded once. The sample comprised CD8+ T cells sorted from blood. The receptors were gathered from a person under 30 with CD3G deficiency. CDR3s include the opening cysteine and the closing phenylalanine or tryptophan. The D gene is left open where the match is weak. Clone size, where shown, is once, few, many, or a class for clones that have expanded.

clone size	V gene	J gene	CDR3 length	D gene	CDR3 DNA	CDR3 protein
.	TRBV11-2	TRBJ2-5	16	.	TGTGCCAGCAGCTTAGGTGGGGGGGCAGGACAAGAGACCCAGTACTTC	CASSLGGGAGQETQYF
.	TRBV4-1	TRBJ2-1	15	TRBD2	TGCGCCAGCAGCCCCGGGACTAGCGGGAATAATGAGCAGTTCTTC	CASSPGTSGNNEQFF
.	TRBV27	TRBJ2-7	13	.	TGTGCCAGCAGTCCGCAGGTTAACTACGAGCAGTACTTC	CASSPQVNYEQYF
.	TRBV19	TRBJ1-5	15	.	TGTGCCAGTAGTATAGGCGCCGATAGCAATCAGCCCCAGCATTTT	CASSIGADSNQPQHF
.	TRBV27	TRBJ1-4	14	.	TGTGCCAGCAGTCCAGGGGCAACTAATGAAAAACTGTTTTTT	CASSPGATNEKLFF
once	TRBV5-6	TRBJ1-1	14	.	TGTGCCAGCAGCTTCAGACAGATGAACACTGAAGCTTTCTTT	CASSFRQMNTEAFF
.	TRBV11-2	TRBJ1-2	13	.	TGTGCCAGCAGCTCACAGGGATTCTATGGCTACACCTTC	CASSSQGFYGYTF
.	TRBV20-1	TRBJ2-5	11	.	TGCAGTGCTAGTGTTAAAGAGACCCAGTACTTC	CSASVKETQYF
.	TRBV7-2	TRBJ2-5	12	.	TGTGCCAGCAGCTTCATTCCGGGACAAGAATACTTC	CASSFIPGQEYF
.	TRBV15	TRBJ2-2	14	.	TGTGCCGCTTCCGGACTTACCAACACCGGGGAGCTGTTTTTT	CAASGLTNTGELFF
.	TRBV19	TRBJ1-4	19	.	TGTGCCAGTAGTACAAACCGGGACACCGGATTCGCAACTAATGAAAAACTGTTTTTT	CASSTNRDTGFATNEKLFF
.	TRBV4-1	TRBJ1-2	15	TRBD1	TGCGCCAGCAGCCAAGTGGACAGGGGGCAGTATGGCTACACCTTC	CASSQVDRGQYGYTF
.	TRBV7-6	TRBJ2-2	17	TRBD2	TGTGCCAGCAGCCCCGTGACCGGGACTAGCGGGGCCGGGGAGCTGTTTTTT	CASSPVTGTSGAGELFF
.	TRBV7-8	TRBJ2-1	12	TRBD1	TGTGCCAGCAGCTCGACAGGGAGTGAGCAGTTCTTC	CASSSTGSEQFF
once	TRBV30	TRBJ1-4	15	.	TGTGCCTGGAGTGTTTCCCACAGGGTGGGTGAAAAACTGTTTTTT	CAWSVSHRVGEKLFF
.	TRBV6-1	TRBJ1-6	15	TRBD1	TGTGCCAGCAGTGACGGACAGGGTATTAATTCACCCCTCCACTTT	CASSDGQGINSPLHF
.	TRBV4-1	TRBJ1-1	14	.	TGCGCCAGCAGCCAAGGGCCGGCGGACCTTGGGGCTTTCTTT	CASSQGPADLGAFF
.	TRBV28	TRBJ1-1	14	.	TGTGCCAGCAGCCGACTGAATCCTCAAGGGGAAGCTTTCTTT	CASSRLNPQGEAFF
.	TRBV4-1	TRBJ2-3	19	TRBD2	TGCGCCAGCAGCCTCCCAGCGGGGCCAACTAGCGGGGACCCAGATACGCAGTATTTT	CASSLPAGPTSGDPDTQYF
.	TRBV4-1	TRBJ2-7	15	TRBD2	TGCGCCAGCAGCCCTCGGACTAGCGGGACGTACGAGCAGTACTTC	CASSPRTSGTYEQYF
.	TRBV10-2	TRBJ2-1	10	.	TGCGCCAGCAGCCACACAAGGCAGTTCTTC	CASSHTRQFF
once	TRBV7-9	TRBJ2-5	13	.	TGTGCCAGCAGCCCGCCGGGGGTGGAGACCCAGTACTTC	CASSPPGVETQYF
.	TRBV10-2	TRBJ2-1	16	TRBD2	TGCGCCAGCTGGGTCGGGACTAGCGGGGGATACAATGAGCAGTTCTTC	CASWVGTSGGYNEQFF
.	TRBV12-5	TRBJ2-7	11	.	TGTGCTAGTGTTGGGGTATACGAGCAGTACTTC	CASVGVYEQYF
.	TRBV5-1	TRBJ1-2	15	.	TGCGCCAGCAGCTTGGCCGGGGGGCGTAACTATGGCTACACCTTC	CASSLAGGRNYGYTF
.	TRBV9	TRBJ1-1	16	.	TGTGCCAGCAACCTGGTACCCCCCCTCGAGAATATAGAAGCTTTCTTT	CASNLVPPLENIEAFF
.	TRBV7-8	TRBJ2-7	13	.	TGTGCCAGCAGCTTCGGAGAGTCCTACGAGCAGTACTTC	CASSFGESYEQYF
once	TRBV6-6	TRBJ2-4	16	.	TGTGCCAGCAGCGGTCGACAGCCTATAGCCAAAAACATTCAGTACTTC	CASSGRQPIAKNIQYF
.	TRBV5-1	TRBJ2-3	15	TRBD2	TGCGCCAGCAGCTTGCAGGGACTACGCACAGATACGCAGTATTTT	CASSLQGLRTDTQYF
.	TRBV5-6	TRBJ2-3	11	.	TGTGCCAGCGGCCTTACAGATACGCAGTATTTT	CASGLTDTQYF
once	TRBV1	TRBJ1-6	18	.	TGCACCAGCAGCCAAGATGGTACAGGGCCAACTTATTATTCACCCCTCCACTTT	CTSSQDGTGPTYYSPLHF
.	TRBV27	TRBJ2-2	14	.	TGTGCCAGCAGTTTGGCCGCGAACACCGGGGAGCTGTTTTTT	CASSLAANTGELFF
few	TRBV6-1	TRBJ1-1	12	.	TGTGCCAGCAGACGGGAGGGAACTGAAGCTTTCTTT	CASRREGTEAFF
.	TRBV5-1	TRBJ2-3	17	TRBD2	TGCGCCAGCAGCTTGGAACCACTAGCGCTAAGCACAGATACGCAGTATTTT	CASSLEPLALSTDTQYF
once	TRBV6-6	TRBJ1-1	14	TRBD1	TGTGCCAGCAGTTACCCGGACAGGCGCACTGAAGCTTTCTTT	CASSYPDRRTEAFF
few	TRBV28	TRBJ1-4	13	.	TGTGCCAGCAGTAGAGGACCAGGGGAAAAACTGTTTTTT	CASSRGPGEKLFF
.	TRBV4-1	TRBJ2-5	14	.	TGCGCCAGCAGCCCGCCGGGACTTCAAGAGACCCAGTACTTC	CASSPPGLQETQYF
.	TRBV11-2	TRBJ1-1	12	.	TGTGCCAGCAGCTTGAACGGTAATGAAGCTTTCTTT	CASSLNGNEAFF
.	TRBV4-1	TRBJ2-6	20	.	TGCGCCAGCAGCCAAGATAGTACCCCGGACGTCTTCTCTGGGGCCAACGTCCTGACTTTC	CASSQDSTPDVFSGANVLTF
.	TRBV20-1	TRBJ2-1	11	.	TGCAGTGCTAGAGGGGGCTATGAGCAGTTCTTC	CSARGGYEQFF
.	TRBV4-1	TRBJ1-6	15	.	TGCGCCAGCAGCCAAGTTCAGGGAGCAGGGTCACCCCTCCACTTT	CASSQVQGAGSPLHF
.	TRBV9	TRBJ2-3	13	.	TGTGCCAGCAGCGCTGGACTGTCAGATACGCAGTATTTT	CASSAGLSDTQYF
.	TRBV19	TRBJ1-5	15	.	TGTGCCAGTACCCTCTGGGGGGATAGCAATCAGCCCCAGCATTTT	CASTLWGDSNQPQHF
.	TRBV25-1	TRBJ2-4	13	.	TGTGCCAGCAGTGAGGACGAGGGGTACATTCAGTACTTC	CASSEDEGYIQYF
.	TRBV28	TRBJ2-2	14	.	TGTGCCAGCAGTTTGGGCGATAACACCGGGGAGCTGTTTTTT	CASSLGDNTGELFF
.	TRBV28	TRBJ2-7	13	.	TGTGCCAGCAGTTCCGATCAGTCGTACGAGCAGTACTTC	CASSSDQSYEQYF
.	TRBV6-5	TRBJ1-1	12	.	TGTGCCAGCAGGCAGCTAGGCACTGAAGCTTTCTTT	CASRQLGTEAFF
.	TRBV7-9	TRBJ1-1	15	TRBD1	TGTGCCAGCAGCTTACCGACAGGGGTGGGCACTGAAGCTTTCTTT	CASSLPTGVGTEAFF
.	TRBV5-1	TRBJ2-1	12	.	TGCGCCAGCAGCGCAATGGGGGATGAGCAGTTCTTC	CASSAMGDEQFF
.	TRBV5-1	TRBJ2-3	19	TRBD2	TGCGCCAGCAGCCTCAGGGGTGTATGGCGGGGGGGCCTAACAGATACGCAGTATTTT	CASSLRGVWRGGLTDTQYF
.	TRBV4-1	TRBJ1-1	15	.	TGCGCCAGCAGCCGGGAGAGGCTGGTGAACACTGAAGCTTTCTTT	CASSRERLVNTEAFF
.	TRBV2	TRBJ2-2	15	TRBD2	TGTGCCACCTTGCTAGCGGGGGGTCCCACCGGGGAGCTGTTTTTT	CATLLAGGPTGELFF